These T cell receptor beta chains were read from a single sample in a study of Graves' ophthalmopathy and Graves' hyperthyroidism. TCRdb used MiXCR to reprocess the multiplex PCR reads, holding one entry per CDR3 protein. Of some 250,000 distinct CDR3 sequences in the sample, 40% to 50% are singletons; the top ten hold 40% to 55%. What was sequenced was peripheral blood. The receptors stem from an adult man with Graves' ophthalmopathy. Both conserved end residues are part of each CDR3. Each record gives: D gene, V gene, J gene, clone size, CDR3 protein, CDR3 DNA. D genes are given only for firm matches. The listing skips clone size in some rows; elsewhere it reads once, few, many or a size class.

D gene: TRBD1; V gene: TRBV7-7; J gene: TRBJ2-2; clone size: NA; CDR3 protein: CASSLNRGDTGELFF; CDR3 DNA: TGTGCTAGCAGCTTAAACAGGGGGGACACCGGGGAGCTGTTTTTT
D gene: TRBD2; V gene: TRBV9; J gene: TRBJ2-2; clone size: NA; CDR3 protein: CASRKGLAGVGELFF; CDR3 DNA: TGTGCCAGCAGGAAGGGACTAGCGGGTGTCGGGGAGCTGTTTTTT
D gene: NA; V gene: TRBV7-8; J gene: TRBJ1-2; clone size: few; CDR3 protein: CASSLLGTTYGYTF; CDR3 DNA: TGTGCCAGCAGCTTACTTGGAACCACCTATGGCTACACCTTC
D gene: NA; V gene: TRBV10-2; J gene: TRBJ1-1; clone size: NA; CDR3 protein: CASIKTASETEAFF; CDR3 DNA: TGCGCCAGCATTAAAACTGCATCGGAAACTGAAGCTTTCTTT
D gene: NA; V gene: TRBV6-1; J gene: TRBJ1-1; clone size: NA; CDR3 protein: CASRTVREAFF; CDR3 DNA: TGTGCCAGCAGGACAGTAAGAGAAGCTTTCTTT
D gene: NA; V gene: TRBV20-1; J gene: TRBJ2-5; clone size: few; CDR3 protein: CSARRNTWETQYF; CDR3 DNA: TGCAGTGCCCGCCGTAACACCTGGGAGACCCAGTACTTC
D gene: NA; V gene: TRBV10-3; J gene: TRBJ2-7; clone size: many; CDR3 protein: CAISDSYEQYF; CDR3 DNA: TGTGCCATCAGTGACTCCTACGAGCAGTACTTC
D gene: TRBD1; V gene: TRBV5-5; J gene: TRBJ2-7; clone size: few; CDR3 protein: CASSSPGTGTYEQYF; CDR3 DNA: TGTGCCAGCAGTTCGCCCGGGACAGGCACCTACGAGCAGTACTTC
D gene: NA; V gene: TRBV19; J gene: TRBJ2-2; clone size: NA; CDR3 protein: CASSIGPNTGELFF; CDR3 DNA: TGTGCCAGTAGTATCGGACCTAACACCGGGGAGCTGTTTTTT
D gene: NA; V gene: TRBV7-9; J gene: TRBJ1-2; clone size: many; CDR3 protein: CASSSTATDNYGYTF; CDR3 DNA: TGTGCCAGCAGCTCGACCGCGACGGACAACTATGGCTACACCTTC